What follows are 24 T cell receptor beta chains derived from one specimen sequenced in a study of T cells in Graves' hyperthyroidism and ophthalmopathy. Amplified TCR beta CDR3 regions came from RNA transcripts. Initially, a first-round RT-PCR of the TCR CDR3 employed the HTBI primer set. One entry per CDR3 protein results from TCRdb running MiXCR on the multiplex PCR reads. Among a few hundred thousand distinct CDR3 sequences listed, roughly 15% were seen once. Sequenced sample: blood. These receptors all stem from a woman aged 55-69 years with Graves' ophthalmopathy.

The genes are TRBV10-3 and TRBJ2-1; 9 nucleotides agree with TRBD2. J gave up 5 bases and V 6 bases, and 2 bases lay outside the gene matches. The CDR3 runs 13 residues. In germline, CDR1 is ENHRY, CDR2 SYGVKD. In nucleotides, the CDR3 is TGTGCCATCAGGACTAGCGGCAACAATGAGCAGTTCTTC. Translation: CAIRTSGNNEQFF.

The gene calls are TRBV6-1 and TRBJ2-2; the D gene is possibly TRBD2 (6 bases). Germline V gives CDR1 MNHNS, CDR2 SASEGT. Trimming removed 7 bases from V and 3 bases from J, with 12 bases in between. This CDR3 comprises 14 residues. The CDR3 region has the DNA TGTGCCAGCACCAGGACGGGGGACACCGGGGAGCTGTTTTTT. Translation: CASTRTGDTGELFF.

This clonotype occurred a few times. The J gene is TRBJ2-3, the V gene TRBV5-1, with D possibly TRBD2 on 5 matching bases. The CDR3 is 16 amino acids. V was cut by 1 base and J by 0 bases, with 12 bases left in between. Germline CDR1 and CDR2: SGHRS and YFSETQ. In DNA form, the CDR3 reads TGCGCCAGCAGCTTGCCAGCGGAAATTAGCACAGATACGCAGTATTTT. This encodes CASSLPAEISTDTQYF.

This clonotype appeared many times. This rearrangement joins TRBV29-1 to TRBJ1-4; D not certain. V shed 1 base and J shed 8 bases, with 11 bases lying between them. Germline V gives CDR1 SQVTM, CDR2 ANQGSEA. This CDR3 region has 13 residues. The CDR3 sequence is CSVEAPATEKLFF. For the CDR3, the DNA is TGCAGCGTTGAAGCCCCGGCCACAGAAAAACTGTTTTTT. The variable domain in full, completed from reference TRBV29-1 and TRBJ1-4, reads SAVISQKPSRDICQRGTSLTIQCQVDSQVTMMFWYRQQPGQSLTLIATANQGSEATYESGFVIDKFPISRPNLTFSTLTVSNMSPEDSSIYLCSVEAPATEKLFFGSGTQLSVL.

As to this clonotype: A single base separates this from a much larger clone, so it may be a read error. The chain links TRBV7-2 to TRBJ2-3, with D possibly matching TRBD1 (6 bases). Germline values: CDR1 SGHTA, CDR2 FQGNSA. CDR3 length: 13 amino acids. Trimming left V 5 bases short and J 6 bases short, with 12 bases between. This CDR3 is CASSPYRGDTQYF. The DNA of the CDR3 is TGTGCCAGCAGCCCCTATAGGGGGGATACGCAGTATTTT.

At least ten counts were recorded for this clonotype. The chain has TRBV5-1 and TRBJ2-2; D unresolved. V was trimmed by 5 bases and J by 5 bases, leaving 16 bases between them. Germline loops: CDR1 SGHRS, CDR2 YFSETQ. This CDR3 has 15 residues. The CDR3 coding sequence is TGCGCCAGCAGACCTCTACGTTCTGGGACCGGGGAGCTGTTTTTT. It codes for CASRPLRSGTGELFF.

This clonotype turned up a few times. The rearrangement uses TRBV2 and TRBJ1-5; 7 bases agree with TRBD1. This CDR3 region has 13 residues. V trimming: 7 bases; J trimming: 6 bases; junction bases outside the gene matches: 6. CDR1 is SNHLY, CDR2 FYNNEI, per germline. The CDR3 loop reads CASKDQGGQPQHF. The CDR3 DNA sequence: TGTGCCAGCAAGGACCAGGGGGGTCAGCCCCAGCATTTT. The complete variable domain, with remaining parts taken from reference TRBV2 and TRBJ1-5, reads EPEVTQTPSHQVTQMGQEVILRCVPISNHLYFYWYRQILGQKVEFLVSFYNNEISEKSEIFDDQFSVERPDGSNFTLKIRSTKLEDSAMYFCASKDQGGQPQHFGDGTRLSIL.

The CDR3 sequence: CSARDPSSGSSEQYF. In DNA form, the CDR3 reads TGCAGTGCTAGAGACCCGTCTAGCGGGAGTAGCGAGCAGTACTTC. This chain connects TRBV20-1 to TRBJ2-7; TRBD2 agrees at 10 bases. After removal of 0 bases from V and 6 bases from J, the junction contained 8 bases not matched to a gene. The CDR3 covers 15 residues. Germline V gene lookup returns CDR1 DFQATT and CDR2 SNEGSKA (reference sequence).

This clonotype has ten or more counts. The rearrangement joins TRBV10-1 to TRBJ1-2; D remains unclear. Germline assignment: CDR1 WNHNN and CDR2 SYGVQD (reference sequence). The CDR3 consists of 15 residues. V lost 7 bases and J 3 bases, leaving 18 bases between the germline ends. The CDR3 is CASITGRGMDYGYTF. CDR3 nucleotides: TGCGCCAGCATCACCGGACGGGGTATGGACTATGGCTACACCTTC.

This clonotype was detected many times. This rearrangement joins TRBV20-1 to TRBJ1-1; 7 bases align to TRBD1. The V gene's germline CDR1 is DFQATT and CDR2 SNEGSKA (reference sequence). The CDR3 covers 13 residues. The V and J ends lost 5 bases and 3 bases, in that order; junction bases with no gene match: 6. Here the CDR3 reads CSAAGGKYTEAFF. DNA of the CDR3: TGCAGTGCTGCAGGGGGGAAGTACACTGAAGCTTTCTTT.

The chain employs TRBV9 and TRBJ2-1, with D unresolved. V was pared by 3 bases and J by 4 bases, with 8 bases between. The CDR3 spans 13 residues. Germline V gene data show CDR1 as SGDLS and CDR2 as YYNGEE. The CDR3 nucleotides read TGTGCCAGCAGCGCCTACAGATACAATGAGCAGTTCTTC. Translation gives CASSAYRYNEQFF. Full variable domain (remainder filled in from reference TRBV9 and TRBJ2-1): DSGVTQTPKHLITATGQRVTLRCSPRSGDLSVYWYQQSLDQGLQFLIQYYNGEERAKGNILERFSAQQFPDLHSELNLSSLELGDSALYFCASSAYRYNEQFFGPGTRLTVL.

This clonotype was recorded many times. The genes are TRBV7-9 and TRBJ2-5, with D hard to call. Trimming cost V 1 base and J 10 bases, with 7 bases left between them. The CDR3 is made up of 11 amino acids. CDR1 is SEHNR and CDR2 is FQNEAQ in the germline V gene (reference sequence). The CDR3 DNA reads as TGTGCCAGCAGCTTAGGTAGTGGCCAGTACTTC. Translating it yields CASSLGSGQYF. Based on the CDR3 plus reference TRBV7-9 and TRBJ2-5, the full variable domain is DTGVSQNPRHKITKRGQNVTFRCDPISEHNRLYWYRQTLGQGPEFLTYFQNEAQLEKSRLLSDRFSAERPKGSFSTLEIQRTEQGDSAMYLCASSLGSGQYFGPGTRLLVL.

The sample holds many counts of this clonotype. The rearrangement links TRBV5-1 to TRBJ1-1; D is unresolved. V was pared by 4 bases and J by 0 bases, with 10 bases between. This CDR3 contains 14 residues. CDR1 SGHRS and CDR2 YFSETQ come from the germline V gene. The CDR3 DNA follows: TGCGCCAGCAGCCTCCAGGAGGTGAACACTGAAGCTTTCTTT. It encodes CASSLQEVNTEAFF.

In regard to this clonotype: This probably arose from a read error, given a far larger clone one base away. This sequence joins TRBV12-3 or TRBV12-4 and TRBJ2-1; a weak D match, TRBD2 (5 bases). V dropped 4 bases and J dropped 10 bases, with 8 bases sitting between them. The CDR3 covers 11 residues. CDR3 DNA: TGTGCCAGCAGTTCCGCGGGCGAGCAGTTCTTC. Protein: CASSSAGEQFF.

The V and J genes are TRBV25-1 and TRBJ1-4; D unclear. V was cut by 6 bases and J by 3 bases, with 2 bases left in between. There are 11 residues in the CDR3. Germline V gene lookup returns CDR1 MGHDK and CDR2 SYGVNS. The CDR3 reads CASRANEKLFF. CDR3 sequence (DNA): TGTGCCAGCAGAGCTAATGAAAAACTGTTTTTT.

This clonotype was recorded many times. The chain employs TRBV2 and TRBJ1-5; TRBD1 aligns across 8 bases. J gave up 6 bases and V 9 bases, and 19 bases lay outside the gene matches. The germline gives CDR1 SNHLY, CDR2 FYNNEI. This CDR3 has 17 residues. CDR3 protein: CARGGGGAGGAGQPQHF. In DNA form, the CDR3 reads TGTGCCAGAGGGGGCGGAGGGGCAGGGGGCGCAGGTCAGCCCCAGCATTTT.

V gene TRBV7-9 combines with J gene TRBJ1-4; no reliable D call. From germline, CDR1 is SEHNR and CDR2 FQNEAQ (reference sequence). CDR3 length: 13 amino acids. Trimming removed 6 bases at V and 7 bases at J, with 12 bases between. This chain's CDR3 is CASSVGSPEKLFF. The CDR3 bases are TGTGCCAGCAGTGTGGGCAGCCCTGAAAAACTGTTTTTT.

This chain uses TRBV20-1 with TRBJ2-2; 10 bases are shared with TRBD2. The length of the CDR3 is 19 residues. Germline-derived CDR1 and CDR2 are DFQATT and SNEGSKA (reference sequence). The J segment lost 2 bases and the V segment lost 4 bases, leaving 16 bases of the junction unmatched. The CDR3 DNA sequence: TGCAGTGCTAAAGGAGCAGGATCGGGACTAGCGAGAAACACCGGGGAGCTGTTTTTT. As protein: CSAKGAGSGLARNTGELFF.

V gene TRBV24-1 combines with J gene TRBJ2-1; TRBD2 matches 7 bases. V was clipped by 3 bases and J by 0 bases; unmatched bases: 7. Germline CDR1 KGHDR, CDR2 SFDVKD. This CDR3 comprises 17 residues. CDR3: CATSDPGPSGSYNEQFF. The CDR3 DNA reads TGTGCCACCAGTGATCCAGGACCTAGCGGCTCCTACAATGAGCAGTTCTTC.

This clonotype was observed many times. The rearrangement links TRBV7-9 to TRBJ2-7; a possible D gene is TRBD2 (5 bases). Between the trimmed V and J ends, which lost 2 bases and 3 bases, there was a span of 5 bases. The CDR3 runs 12 residues. The germline CDR1 and CDR2 sequences are SEHNR and FQNEAQ (reference sequence). DNA for the CDR3: TGTGCCAGCAGCTTAAGCGGCTACGAGCAGTACTTC. Protein product: CASSLSGYEQYF.

This clonotype was counted ten times or more. V is TRBV11-2 and J is TRBJ2-2; D is ambiguous. The V end was cut by 0 bases, the J end by 8 bases, with 7 bases between. CDR1 and CDR2 from the germline V gene are SGHAT and FQNNGV. The CDR3 runs to 13 residues. CDR3 sequence: CASSLEAVGELFF. CDR3 sequence (DNA): TGTGCCAGCAGCTTAGAGGCCGTTGGGGAGCTGTTTTTT.

This clonotype was counted ten times or more. The rearrangement uses TRBV5-5 and TRBJ2-1; maybe TRBD2 (6 bases). V was shortened by 5 bases and J by 6 bases, with 15 bases between the two germline ends. Per the germline V gene, CDR1 is SGHKS and CDR2 is YYEKEE (reference sequence). The CDR3 has 14 amino acids. CDR3 loop: CASSLRGGTNEQFF. CDR3 in DNA: TGTGCCAGCAGTCTCCGAGGCGGGACCAATGAGCAGTTCTTC.

This clonotype was recorded at least ten times. The chain couples TRBV3-1 to TRBJ2-1, with D possibly being TRBD2 (12 bases). The CDR3 loop spans 20 amino acids. Germline CDR1 and CDR2: LGHDT and YNNKEL (reference sequence). V shed 4 bases and J shed 6 bases, with 31 bases lying between them. The DNA for the CDR3 is TGTGCCAGCAGCCCCCGGGACAGGGGGACGACTAGCGGGAGACGCAATGAGCAGTTCTTC. Its translation is CASSPRDRGTTSGRRNEQFF.

This chain joins TRBV20-1 and TRBJ2-1, with 12 bases fitting TRBD2. There are 15 residues in the CDR3. With V trimmed by 4 bases and J by 8 bases, 9 bases remained unmatched. Germline loops: CDR1 DFQATT, CDR2 SNEGSKA (reference sequence). CDR3 residues: CSATPRLAGADEQFF. CDR3 nucleotides: TGCAGTGCTACCCCCAGACTAGCGGGAGCGGATGAGCAGTTCTTC.